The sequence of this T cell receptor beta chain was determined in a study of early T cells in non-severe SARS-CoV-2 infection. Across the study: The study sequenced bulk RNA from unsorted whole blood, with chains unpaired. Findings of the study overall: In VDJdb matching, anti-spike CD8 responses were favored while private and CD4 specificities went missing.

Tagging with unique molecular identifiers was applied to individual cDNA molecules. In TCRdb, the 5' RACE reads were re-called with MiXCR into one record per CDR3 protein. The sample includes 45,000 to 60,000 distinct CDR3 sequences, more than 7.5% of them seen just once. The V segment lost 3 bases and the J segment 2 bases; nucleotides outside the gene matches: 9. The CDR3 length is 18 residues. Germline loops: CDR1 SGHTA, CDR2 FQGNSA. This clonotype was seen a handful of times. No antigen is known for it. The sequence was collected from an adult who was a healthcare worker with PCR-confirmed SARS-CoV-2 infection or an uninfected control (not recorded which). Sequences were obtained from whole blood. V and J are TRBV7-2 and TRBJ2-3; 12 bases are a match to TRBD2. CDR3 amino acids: CASSLLAGGPGDTDTQYF. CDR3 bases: TGTGCCAGCAGCTTGCTAGCGGGAGGGCCCGGTGACACAGATACGCAGTATTTT.